The 31 T cell receptor beta chains in this list originate from one sample, sequenced in a study of blood T cell repertoires in COVID-19. Sequenced by immunoSEQ multiplex PCR; TCRdb stores in-frame clones only, minus some. Counted here are about 270,000 clones, around nine tenths occurring once; the ten biggest clones make up about 2.6%. The material sequenced was PBMCs or T cells enriched from blood (not recorded which). These receptors were obtained from a woman aged 18-29 years who had recovered from COVID-19.

The chain recombines TRBV27 with TRBJ2-7; 11 nucleotides agree with TRBD2. The CDR3 runs 16 residues. CDR1 MNHEY and CDR2 SMNVEV come from the germline V gene (reference sequence). The V gene end was trimmed by 5 bases and the J gene end by 0 bases; junction bases not matched to a gene: 6. The CDR3 protein is CASSLTGTSGSYEQYF. CDR3 nucleotides: TGTGCCAGCAGTCTCACCGGGACTAGCGGCTCCTACGAGCAGTACTTC.

Written as DNA, the CDR3 is TGTGCCTGTAAAGACAGGGGCCAGCCCCAGCATTTT. The encoded protein is CACKDRGQPQHF. This chain uses TRBV30 with TRBJ1-5; 8 bases line up with TRBD1. Germline V gene lookup returns CDR1 GTSNPN and CDR2 SVGIG (reference sequence). Germline trimming cut 6 bases from V and 7 bases from J; bases unmatched to any gene: 5. The CDR3 covers 12 residues.

The chain employs TRBV12-5 and TRBJ2-2; TRBD1 aligns across 11 bases. The CDR3 has 22 amino acids. The V and J ends lost 2 bases and 0 bases, in that order; junction bases with no gene match: 17. The germline V gene encodes CDR1 LGHNT and CDR2 FRNRAP. The CDR3 nucleotides are TGTGCTAGTGGTTTGAAGAAGCCTGGACAGGGGGCGCCGCTTTCGAACACCGGGGAGCTGTTTTTT. Protein sequence: CASGLKKPGQGAPLSNTGELFF.

This clone was observed a single time. The chain combines TRBV30 with TRBJ2-1; 13 nucleotides align to TRBD2. V shed 4 bases, J shed 8 bases, and the junction held 5 bases outside the gene matches. The CDR3 runs to 14 residues. Germline lookup yields CDR1 GTSNPN and CDR2 SVGIG (reference sequence). CDR3 protein: CAWTRTSGSDEQFF. CDR3 nucleotides: TGTGCCTGGACCCGGACTAGCGGGAGCGATGAGCAGTTCTTC. Variable domain in full (rest from reference TRBV30 and TRBJ2-1): SQTIHQWPATLVQPVGSPLSLECTVEGTSNPNLYWYRQAAGRGLQLLFYSVGIGQISSEVPQNLSASRPQDRQFILSSKKLLLSDSGFYLCAWTRTSGSDEQFFGPGTRLTVL.

The V gene is TRBV2, the J gene TRBJ1-2; the D is unclear. Trimming removed 4 bases at V and 0 bases at J, with 12 bases between. Per the germline V gene, CDR1 is SNHLY and CDR2 is FYNNEI. The CDR3 has 15 residues. In DNA, the CDR3 is TGTGCCAGCAGTGCCCTACAGATATCTAACTATGGCTACACCTTC. Encoded protein: CASSALQISNYGYTF. The variable domain in full, completed from reference TRBV2 and TRBJ1-2, reads EPEVTQTPSHQVTQMGQEVILRCVPISNHLYFYWYRQILGQKVEFLVSFYNNEISEKSEIFDDQFSVERPDGSNFTLKIRSTKLEDSAMYFCASSALQISNYGYTFGSGTRLTVV.

The gene calls are TRBV2 and TRBJ2-4; weak D call: TRBD1 (6 bases). This CDR3 has 16 amino acids. The V gene lost 3 bases and the J gene lost 0 bases, with 12 bases spanning the gap. Germline loops: CDR1 SNHLY, CDR2 FYNNEI. The CDR3 here is CASSEGPRGAKNIQYF. DNA of the CDR3: TGTGCCAGCAGTGAGGGCCCCAGGGGAGCCAAAAACATTCAGTACTTC. Based on the CDR3 plus reference TRBV2 and TRBJ2-4, the full variable domain is EPEVTQTPSHQVTQMGQEVILRCVPISNHLYFYWYRQILGQKVEFLVSFYNNEISEKSEIFDDQFSVERPDGSNFTLKIRSTKLEDSAMYFCASSEGPRGAKNIQYFGAGTRLSVL.

J is TRBJ2-1 and V is TRBV29-1; 11 positions match TRBD1. CDR3 length: 14 residues. Losses at the gene ends were 2 bases for V and 8 bases for J; bases not matched to a gene: 5. Looked up from germline, CDR1 is SQVTM and CDR2 is ANQGSEA. The CDR3 reads CSVETGTGGHEQFF. The CDR3, as DNA: TGCAGCGTTGAAACCGGGACAGGGGGTCATGAGCAGTTCTTC.

The V and J genes are TRBV2 and TRBJ1-2; 7 bases map to TRBD1. This CDR3 is built from 15 residues. V shed 7 bases and J 0 bases; nucleotides not matched to a gene: 8. Germline values: CDR1 SNHLY, CDR2 FYNNEI. DNA of the CDR3: TGTGCCAGCACTAAAGGGACAGCTACTAACTATGGCTACACCTTC. Protein product: CASTKGTATNYGYTF.

This clone has at least ten counts. V and J are TRBV6-5 and TRBJ2-1; 7 bases agree with TRBD2. The CDR3 contains 15 residues. CDR1 is MNHEY, CDR2 SVGAGI, per germline. The V gene end was trimmed by 8 bases and the J gene end by 7 bases; junction bases not matched to a gene: 14. The CDR3 DNA is TGTGCCAGCGGCCAGTGGGGGGAGGGCCTAAATGAGCAGTTCTTC. Translation gives CASGQWGEGLNEQFF.

V usage is TRBV7-3 and J usage is TRBJ2-1; a possible D gene is TRBD2 (7 bases). Germline V CDR1 and CDR2: SGHTA, FQGTGA. The V end lost 5 bases, the J end lost 7 bases, and 21 bases lay between the germline ends. The CDR3 is made up of 16 amino acids. The CDR3 loop reads CASSPFLGGGENEQFF. DNA of the CDR3: TGTGCCAGCAGCCCCTTTTTAGGGGGGGGTGAAAATGAGCAGTTCTTC.

The chain couples TRBV5-4 to TRBJ2-7; D is possibly TRBD1 (5 bases). The V end lost 1 base, the J end lost 6 bases, and 17 bases lay between the germline ends. CDR1 and CDR2 from the germline V gene are SGHNT and YYREEE (reference sequence). The length of the CDR3 is 15 residues. The CDR3 sequence is CASSLWVGPSTEQYF. In DNA, the CDR3 is TGTGCCAGCAGCTTGTGGGTGGGGCCATCAACCGAGCAGTACTTC.

The chain joins TRBV4-3 to TRBJ2-1, with D possibly matching TRBD2 (5 bases). Germline V gene sequence: CDR1 LGHNA, CDR2 YSLEER. Trimming cost V 1 base and J 0 bases, with 25 bases left between them. The CDR3 runs 21 residues. The CDR3 spells CASSQVAFIGRAGVSYNEQFF. The CDR3 bases are TGCGCCAGCAGCCAAGTCGCCTTCATTGGCCGTGCCGGGGTCTCCTACAATGAGCAGTTCTTC.

The chain couples TRBV5-4 to TRBJ2-1, with TRBD1 matching 9 bases. The length of the CDR3 is 15 residues. The germline CDR1 and CDR2 sequences are SGHNT and YYREEE (reference sequence). V was clipped by 2 bases and J by 2 bases; unmatched bases: 2. CDR3 in DNA: TGTGCCAGCAGCTTTCGGGACAGGGCCTACAATGAGCAGTTCTTC. Translating gives CASSFRDRAYNEQFF. The variable domain in full, with the rest retrieved from reference TRBV5-4 and TRBJ2-1, is ETGVTQSPTHLIKTRGQQVTLRCSSQSGHNTVSWYQQALGQGPQFIFQYYREEENGRGNFPPRFSGLQFPNYSSELNVNALELDDSALYLCASSFRDRAYNEQFFGPGTRLTVL.

The chain carries TRBV2 and TRBJ2-5; 9 bases line up with TRBD2. CDR1 is SNHLY, CDR2 FYNNEI, per germline. The V and J ends lost 1 base and 6 bases, in that order; junction bases with no gene match: 6. The length of the CDR3 is 15 residues. Written as DNA, the CDR3 is TGTGCCAGCAGTGAAGGAGCGGGGGGCGGAAAGACCCAGTACTTC. Translating it yields CASSEGAGGGKTQYF.

The chain carries TRBV10-2 and TRBJ1-4, with 10 positions matching TRBD1. V trimming: 6 bases; J trimming: 8 bases; junction bases outside the gene matches: 6. This CDR3 comprises 14 residues. Germline assignment: CDR1 WSHSY and CDR2 SAAADI. CDR3 in amino acids: CASSTGTGDEKLFF. CDR3 DNA: TGCGCCAGCAGCACCGGGACAGGGGACGAAAAACTGTTTTTT.

The chain links TRBV3-1 (or the pseudogene TRBV3-2) to TRBJ2-2; 8 positions match TRBD2. This CDR3 contains 17 residues. CDR1 LGHDT and CDR2 YNNKEL come from the germline V gene (reference sequence). The J segment lost 5 bases and the V segment lost 0 bases, leaving 8 bases of the junction unmatched. CDR3 residues: CASSQESTGGMTGELFF. DNA of the CDR3: TGTGCCAGCAGCCAAGAGTCGACGGGAGGGATGACCGGGGAGCTGTTTTTT.

This clone was counted a few times. The V call is TRBV28, the J call TRBJ2-6, with TRBD2 matching 7 bases. Germline CDR1 and CDR2: MDHEN and SYDVKM. The V and J ends lost 6 bases and 0 bases, in that order; junction bases with no gene match: 8. There are 17 residues in the CDR3. The CDR3 nucleotides read TGTGCCAGCAGAGGGGCGGGGGTGTACTCTGGGGCCAACGTCCTGACTTTC. Protein sequence: CASRGAGVYSGANVLTF.

The chain links TRBV28 to TRBJ2-1, with 14 bases identical to TRBD2. Looked up from germline, CDR1 is MDHEN and CDR2 is SYDVKM. Germline trimming cut 5 bases from V and 3 bases from J; bases unmatched to any gene: 12. This CDR3 has 19 amino acids. The CDR3 nucleotides are TGTGCCAGCAGTCGAACGGGACTAGCGGGGGAGCACGGCTACAATGAGCAGTTCTTC. Its protein is CASSRTGLAGEHGYNEQFF.

The chain combines TRBV19 with TRBJ1-4; 9 positions agree with TRBD1. The V and J ends lost 3 bases and 0 bases, in that order; junction bases with no gene match: 11. Germline CDR1 LNHDA, CDR2 SQIVND (reference sequence). This CDR3 contains 19 residues. The CDR3 sequence: CASSIVRVDRGTTNEKLFF. The CDR3 DNA reads as TGTGCCAGTAGTATCGTTCGGGTGGACAGGGGCACAACTAATGAAAAACTGTTTTTT. Full variable domain (missing parts from reference TRBV19 and TRBJ1-4): DGGITQSPKYLFRKEGQNVTLSCEQNLNHDAMYWYRQDPGQGLRLIYYSQIVNDFQKGDIAEGYSVSREKKESFPLTVTSAQKNPTAFYLCASSIVRVDRGTTNEKLFFGSGTQLSVL.

The chain employs TRBV11-3 and TRBJ1-3; tentatively, D is TRBD1 (5 bases). This CDR3 is 14 amino acids long. Trimming left V 5 bases short and J 2 bases short, with 10 bases between. Germline V gives CDR1 SGHNT, CDR2 YENEEA. For the CDR3, the DNA is TGTGCCAGCAGCCCAAGCAGGGCTGGAAACACCATATATTTT. It is translated as CASSPSRAGNTIYF.

V is TRBV28 and J is TRBJ2-5, with D hard to call. Per germline, CDR1 MDHEN and CDR2 SYDVKM. The CDR3 totals 13 residues. V was clipped by 6 bases and J by 4 bases, with 12 bases between them. The CDR3 bases are TGTGCCAGCAGCGTACTGTTAGCAGAGACCCAGTACTTC. Its protein product is CASSVLLAETQYF.

This chain joins TRBV5-5 and TRBJ2-3, with 11 nucleotides matching TRBD2. Germline lookup yields CDR1 SGHKS and CDR2 YYEKEE (reference sequence). J gave up 4 bases and V 2 bases, and 3 bases lay outside the gene matches. The CDR3 extends over 15 amino acids. In DNA form, the CDR3 reads TGTGCCAGCAGCTTTCTAGCGGGAGGTTCAGATACGCAGTATTTT. Its translation: CASSFLAGGSDTQYF. The complete variable domain, with remaining parts taken from reference TRBV5-5 and TRBJ2-3, reads DAGVTQSPTHLIKTRGQQVTLRCSPISGHKSVSWYQQVLGQGPQFIFQYYEKEERGRGNFPDRFSARQFPNYSSELNVNALLLGDSALYLCASSFLAGGSDTQYFGPGTRLTVL.

As DNA, the CDR3 is TGTGCCAGCAGCGTAGGCCCCACAGGGGGCTTATGGGGCTACACCTTC. Its protein is CASSVGPTGGLWGYTF. The chain has TRBV9 and TRBJ1-2; 9 positions agree with TRBD1. This CDR3 spans 16 amino acids. Germline V lookup: CDR1 SGDLS, CDR2 YYNGEE. V shed 0 bases and J 8 bases; nucleotides not matched to a gene: 11.

V is TRBV20-1 and J is TRBJ1-1; D is unclear. The CDR3 consists of 11 residues. Germline CDR1 and CDR2: DFQATT and SNEGSKA (reference sequence). V shed 5 bases and J shed 5 bases, with 9 bases lying between them. The CDR3 region has the DNA TGCAGTGCTTCCCCGGGGACTGAAGCTTTCTTT. This translates into CSASPGTEAFF.

The chain is built from TRBV4-1 and TRBJ2-7; TRBD1 aligns across 8 bases. V shed 4 bases and J 3 bases; nucleotides not matched to a gene: 11. Germline V gene data show CDR1 as MGHRA and CDR2 as YSYEKL. The CDR3 consists of 16 residues. CDR3 DNA sequence: TGCGCCAGCAGCCGGGGGCCAATAGGGACAGGCTACGAGCAGTACTTC. This gives the protein CASSRGPIGTGYEQYF.

This chain links TRBV19 with TRBJ2-2; TRBD1 matches 10 bases. CDR3 size: 16 residues. Losses at the gene ends were 7 bases for V and 5 bases for J; bases not matched to a gene: 10. CDR1 is LNHDA, CDR2 SQIVND, per germline (reference sequence). CDR3 protein: CASKLLTGGRTGELFF. The CDR3 DNA sequence: TGTGCCAGTAAGCTACTGACAGGGGGCCGGACCGGGGAGCTGTTTTTT.

This chain joins TRBV7-2 and TRBJ2-2; 7 bases fit TRBD2. Germline loops: CDR1 SGHTA, CDR2 FQGNSA. The J segment lost 0 bases and the V segment lost 3 bases, leaving 4 bases of the junction unmatched. The CDR3 totals 16 residues. Here the CDR3 DNA reads TGTGCCAGCAGCTTGGGGGGGTCTCCGAACACCGGGGAGCTGTTTTTT. Its translation is CASSLGGSPNTGELFF.

This rearrangement joins TRBV5-1 to TRBJ2-7; 7 nucleotides align to TRBD1. The trim removed 4 bases at V and 2 bases at J, leaving 6 bases unmatched. In germline, CDR1 is SGHRS, CDR2 YFSETQ. The CDR3 sequence is 14 residues long. The CDR3 DNA reads TGCGCCAGCAGCCTAGGGGGCAGAGCCTACGAGCAGTACTTC. Amino acids: CASSLGGRAYEQYF.

This clone was picked up one time. V is TRBV5-6 and J is TRBJ2-5; D not certain. Trimming removed 0 bases from V and 5 bases from J, with 5 bases in between. Per the germline V gene, CDR1 is SGHDT and CDR2 is YYEEEE. CDR3 length: 12 residues. The CDR3 here is CASSLAGETQYF. CDR3 nucleotide sequence: TGTGCCAGCAGCTTGGCGGGTGAGACCCAGTACTTC.

This rearrangement joins TRBV4-1 to TRBJ1-3; 8 bases agree with TRBD1. Germline V gene data show CDR1 as MGHRA and CDR2 as YSYEKL. This CDR3 has 15 residues. The ends lost 2 bases at V and 1 base at J; junction bases unmatched: 1. The CDR3 sequence is CASSQRQGSGNTIYF. The CDR3 DNA sequence: TGCGCCAGCAGCCAAAGACAGGGGTCTGGAAACACCATATATTTT.

V and J are TRBV11-3 and TRBJ2-3; 7 bases align to TRBD2. This CDR3 spans 14 amino acids. V trimming: 4 bases; J trimming: 4 bases; junction bases outside the gene matches: 5. Germline V gives CDR1 SGHNT, CDR2 YENEEA. The CDR3 sequence is CASSSPGGADTQYF. The CDR3 DNA reads as TGTGCCAGCAGCTCCCCGGGGGGAGCAGATACGCAGTATTTT.